A single sample gave rise to the 18 T cell receptor beta chains below, sequenced in a study of identical twins. TCRdb processed the 5' RACE reads anew with MiXCR; each CDR3 protein has one entry. The sample gives hundreds of thousands of distinct CDR3 sequences, around 8.3% of which show up once; around 0.98% is in the top ten. These records were also assigned to another study, of yellow fever vaccine responses in identical twins.

The material sequenced was PBMCs. These receptors were taken from a woman younger than 35 in good health.

This clonotype was recorded a few times. This chain joins TRBV5-1 and TRBJ1-1, with D unclear. V was cut by 0 bases and J by 6 bases, with 9 bases left in between. The CDR3 runs to 13 residues. The germline CDR1 and CDR2 sequences are SGHRS and YFSETQ. The CDR3 DNA sequence: TGCGCCAGCAGCTTGGCGGGGAATTCTGAAGCTTTCTTT. Its translation: CASSLAGNSEAFF. Full variable domain (remainder filled in from reference TRBV5-1 and TRBJ1-1): KAGVTQTPRYLIKTRGQQVTLSCSPISGHRSVSWYQQTPGQGLQFLFEYFSETQRNKGNFPGRFSGRQFSNSRSEMNVSTLELGDSALYLCASSLAGNSEAFFGQGTRLTVV.

The chain links TRBV9 to TRBJ2-7; 9 bases match TRBD1. V lost 4 bases and J lost 5; bases outside the gene matches: 10. Germline values: CDR1 SGDLS, CDR2 YYNGEE. There are 15 residues in the CDR3. CDR3 nucleotide sequence: TGTGCCAGCAGCCCTCCGGGACAGGGTTGGGACGAGCAGTACTTC. Amino acid sequence: CASSPPGQGWDEQYF.

The rearrangement links TRBV11-2 to TRBJ2-7; tentative D call: TRBD2 (6 bases). The V gene's germline CDR1 is SGHAT and CDR2 FQNNGV. The germline V and J ends were trimmed by 4 bases and 5 bases, with 21 bases remaining between them. This CDR3 is 16 amino acids long. The CDR3 region is CASSWGGAPELDEQYF. CDR3 DNA: TGTGCCAGCAGCTGGGGCGGGGCACCCGAGTTGGACGAGCAGTACTTC.

This clonotype has at least ten counts. This chain links TRBV10-3 with TRBJ1-5; TRBD1 is a possible D gene (5 bases). Looked up from germline, CDR1 is ENHRY and CDR2 is SYGVKD. CDR3 size: 15 residues. The germline V and J ends were trimmed by 3 bases and 2 bases, with 11 bases remaining between them. The CDR3 sequence is CAISDNGRGNQPQHF. CDR3 sequence (DNA): TGTGCCATCAGTGATAATGGCAGGGGCAATCAGCCCCAGCATTTT.

This clonotype was observed a few times. The CDR3, as DNA: TGTGCCAGCACCTTCCAGGACAGGGCACAAGATACGCAGTATTTT. This gives the protein CASTFQDRAQDTQYF. The chain is built from TRBV12-3 or TRBV12-4 and TRBJ2-3, with 8 nucleotides matching TRBD1. The CDR3 runs 15 residues. V trimming: 7 bases; J trimming: 5 bases; junction bases outside the gene matches: 11.

This clonotype was seen ten or more times. The chain combines TRBV12-3 or TRBV12-4 with TRBJ2-2; D is ambiguous. The V end lost 7 bases, the J end lost 0 bases, and 6 bases lay between the germline ends. This CDR3 is 13 amino acids long. The CDR3, as DNA: TGTGCCAGCACCCGGGCGAACACCGGGGAGCTGTTTTTT. Translation gives CASTRANTGELFF.

This clonotype occurred a few times. CDR3 DNA: TGCGCCAGCCGGGCAGCGGGAGGGCGTGATACGCAGTATTTT. This translates into CASRAAGGRDTQYF. This chain connects TRBV4-3 to TRBJ2-3, with 10 nucleotides matching TRBD2. Germline V gene lookup returns CDR1 LGHNA and CDR2 YSLEER. Trimming cost V 8 bases and J 6 bases; bases outside gene matches: 8. The CDR3 loop spans 14 amino acids.

The V call is TRBV11-2, the J call TRBJ2-7; the D call may be TRBD1 or TRBD2 (5 bases each). Trimming cost V 5 bases and J 0 bases, with 8 bases left between them. The CDR3 has 13 amino acids. Germline V lookup: CDR1 SGHAT, CDR2 FQNNGV. In nucleotides, the CDR3 is TGTGCCAGCAGCGGGGGTTACTCCTACGAGCAGTACTTC. It codes for CASSGGYSYEQYF.

This clonotype came up many times. The rearrangement joins TRBV7-3 to TRBJ2-1, with 8 bases matching TRBD1. This CDR3 is built from 13 residues. The V segment lost 5 bases and the J segment 6 bases; nucleotides outside the gene matches: 3. Germline-derived CDR1 and CDR2 are SGHTA and FQGTGA. The CDR3: CASSITGGNEQFF. As DNA, the CDR3 is TGTGCCAGCAGCATTACAGGGGGCAATGAGCAGTTCTTC.

This clonotype appeared a few times. The gene calls are TRBV11-2 and TRBJ2-1; no clear D. Germline CDR1 and CDR2: SGHAT and FQNNGV. The CDR3 sequence is 14 residues long. Trimming stripped 5 bases from V and 7 bases from J, with 15 bases between. The DNA of the CDR3 is TGTGCCAGCAGCCCCCAGACACCCTGGAATGAGCAGTTCTTC. It yields the protein CASSPQTPWNEQFF. Based on the CDR3 plus reference TRBV11-2 and TRBJ2-1, the full variable domain is EAGVAQSPRYKIIEKRQSVAFWCNPISGHATLYWYQQILGQGPKLLIQFQNNGVVDDSQLPKDRFSAERLKGVDSTLKIQPAKLEDSAVYLCASSPQTPWNEQFFGPGTRLTVL.

This clonotype turned up a few times. The chain joins TRBV7-9 to TRBJ2-1, with D possibly being TRBD2 (5 bases). Germline V gene data show CDR1 as SEHNR and CDR2 as FQNEAQ (reference sequence). The CDR3 consists of 11 residues. Trimming shortened V by 9 bases and J by 6 bases, and 9 bases separated the two germline ends. DNA of the CDR3: TGTGCCAGTCCCGCGGGCAATGAGCAGTTCTTC. Translation gives CASPAGNEQFF.

This clonotype was seen a few times. This chain joins TRBV6-1 and TRBJ2-1, with D unclear. V was trimmed by 8 bases and J by 9 bases, leaving 17 bases between them. The CDR3 is 13 amino acids. Germline V gene lookup returns CDR1 MNHNS and CDR2 SASEGT. CDR3 DNA sequence: TGTGCCAGCGAACCCATGCCCCCCGGTGAGCAGTTCTTC. It specifies CASEPMPPGEQFF.

This clonotype was counted at least ten times. The chain links TRBV25-1 to TRBJ1-2, with D possibly being TRBD1 (5 bases). The CDR3 loop spans 13 amino acids. Germline values: CDR1 MGHDK, CDR2 SYGVNS. Deletions cut 4 bases from V and 5 bases from J, with 11 bases between. The CDR3 loop reads CASSAKTVYGYTF. CDR3 DNA: TGTGCCAGCAGTGCCAAGACAGTGTATGGCTACACCTTC.

This clonotype has only a few counts. The V call is TRBV29-1, the J call TRBJ2-4; D is unclear. Per the germline V gene, CDR1 is SQVTM and CDR2 is ANQGSEA. This CDR3 is built from 13 residues. V dropped 4 bases and J dropped 0 bases, with 7 bases sitting between them. The CDR3 bases are TGCAGCGTTGTTAAACTAGCCAAAAACATTCAGTACTTC. It is translated as CSVVKLAKNIQYF.

This clonotype was seen more than once but under ten times. The chain is built from TRBV5-6 and TRBJ1-1; no clear D gene. V lost 4 bases, J lost 6 bases, and 16 bases lay in between. From germline, CDR1 is SGHDT and CDR2 YYEEEE. The CDR3 consists of 14 residues. CDR3 sequence: CASSPLRSGPEAFF. CDR3 bases: TGTGCCAGCAGCCCCCTCCGGAGTGGACCTGAAGCTTTCTTT.

A few counts support this clonotype. CDR3 in DNA: TGCAGTGCTAGCGGCACTTTAGAGACCCAGTACTTC. This translates into CSASGTLETQYF. The chain employs TRBV20-1 and TRBJ2-5; D uncertain. V shed 3 bases and J shed 4 bases, with 9 bases lying between them. CDR3 length: 12 residues. CDR1 DFQATT and CDR2 SNEGSKA come from the germline V gene (reference sequence).

In its sample, this clonotype was seen a few times. The V gene is TRBV25-1, the J gene TRBJ1-3, with D possibly matching TRBD1 (5 bases). The CDR3 spans 19 residues. Deletions cut 1 base from V and 1 base from J, with 20 bases between. The germline V gene encodes CDR1 MGHDK and CDR2 SYGVNS. This CDR3 reads CASSEWGKGTNGSGNTIYF. CDR3 in DNA: TGTGCCAGCAGTGAATGGGGCAAAGGGACCAATGGGTCTGGAAACACCATATATTTT.

This clonotype was observed a few times. At one end, the junction sequence differs from germline, possibly due to a read error. The chain links TRBV7-7 to TRBJ2-2; no definite D call. The CDR3 is 14 amino acids. Germline V CDR1 and CDR2: SSHAT, FNYEAQ (reference sequence). The CDR3 nucleotides are TGTGCTAGCAGCTTAGCTCTTTACACCGGGGAGCTGTTTTTT. Protein sequence: CASSLALYTGELFF.